Listed below are T cell receptor beta chains from one sample, sequenced in a study of ipilimumab plus nivolumab after autologous stem cell transplantation. Sequenced by immunoSEQ multiplex PCR; TCRdb stores in-frame clones only, minus some. The sample consists of roughly 86,000 clones, 75% to 85% of them appearing once. This material consisted of PBMCs, taken in a trial of ipilimumab plus nivolumab as post-transplant consolidation. These receptors originate from a male donor with diffuse large B-cell lymphoma. Both conserved end residues are part of each CDR3. The D gene is left open where the match is weak.

j_call | d_call | v_call | cdr3_aa
TRBJ2-2 | NA | TRBV18 | CASSPRPGANTGELFF
TRBJ2-7 | TRBD1 | TRBV10-2 | CASGRDRGYEQYF
TRBJ1-2 | NA | TRBV2 | CATTLSALYGYTF
TRBJ2-3 | NA | TRBV27 | CASSFWVGDTQYF
TRBJ2-6 | NA | TRBV14 | CASSQDLGIGFGANVLTF
TRBJ2-4 | TRBD1 | TRBV19 | CASKLTTGVVIQYF
TRBJ2-5 | NA | TRBV7-6 | CASSLEVGRDETQYF
TRBJ2-5 | NA | TRBV6-5 | CASQWRETQYF
TRBJ2-7 | NA | TRBV4-1 | CASSHSYSQSYEQYF
TRBJ2-3 | TRBD1 | TRBV5-4 | CASSPPGQGPTDTQYF
TRBJ1-6 | NA | TRBV19 | CASSIELQSPLHF
TRBJ2-2 | TRBD1 | TRBV5-1 | CASSPIPPGQGLTGELFF
TRBJ1-2 | NA | TRBV11-2 | CASSWDTGSRRYTF
TRBJ1-6 | NA | TRBV5-1 | CASSLGVYDNSPLHF
TRBJ2-2 | NA | TRBV4-1 | CASSQEGLNTGELFF
TRBJ1-1 | TRBD1 | TRBV10-3 | CAISAPTGPNTEAFF
TRBJ2-3 | NA | TRBV12-5 | CASGLGRTLDTQYF